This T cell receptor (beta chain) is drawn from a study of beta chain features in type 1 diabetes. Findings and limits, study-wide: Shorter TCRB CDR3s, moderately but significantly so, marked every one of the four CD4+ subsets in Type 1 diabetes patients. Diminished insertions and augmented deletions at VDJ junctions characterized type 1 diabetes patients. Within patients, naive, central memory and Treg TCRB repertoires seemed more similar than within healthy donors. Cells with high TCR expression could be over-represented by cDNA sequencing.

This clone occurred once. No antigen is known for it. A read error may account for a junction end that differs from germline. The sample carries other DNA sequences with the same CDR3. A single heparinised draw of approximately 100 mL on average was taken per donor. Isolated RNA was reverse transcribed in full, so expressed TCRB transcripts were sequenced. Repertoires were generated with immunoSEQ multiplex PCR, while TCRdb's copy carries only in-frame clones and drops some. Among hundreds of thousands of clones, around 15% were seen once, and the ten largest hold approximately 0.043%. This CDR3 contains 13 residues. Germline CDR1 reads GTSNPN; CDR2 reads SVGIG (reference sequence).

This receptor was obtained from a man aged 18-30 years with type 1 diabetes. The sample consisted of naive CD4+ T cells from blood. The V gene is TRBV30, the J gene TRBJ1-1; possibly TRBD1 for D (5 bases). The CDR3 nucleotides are TGTGCCTGGAGGCGGCCGGGGGGTGGATCAGCTTTTTTT. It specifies CAWRRPGGGSAFF.